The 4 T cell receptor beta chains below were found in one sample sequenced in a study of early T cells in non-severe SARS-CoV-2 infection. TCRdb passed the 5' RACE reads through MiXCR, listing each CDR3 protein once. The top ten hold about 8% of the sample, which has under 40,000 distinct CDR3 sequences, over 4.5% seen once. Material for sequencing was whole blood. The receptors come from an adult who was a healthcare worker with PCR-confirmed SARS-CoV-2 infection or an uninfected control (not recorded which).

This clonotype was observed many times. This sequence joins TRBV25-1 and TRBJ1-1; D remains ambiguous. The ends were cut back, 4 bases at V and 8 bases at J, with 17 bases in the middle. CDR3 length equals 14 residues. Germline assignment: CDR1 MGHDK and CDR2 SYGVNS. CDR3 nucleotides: TGTGCCAGCAGTGGATCAGCAGGCCCAGCGGAAGCTTTCTTT. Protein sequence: CASSGSAGPAEAFF.

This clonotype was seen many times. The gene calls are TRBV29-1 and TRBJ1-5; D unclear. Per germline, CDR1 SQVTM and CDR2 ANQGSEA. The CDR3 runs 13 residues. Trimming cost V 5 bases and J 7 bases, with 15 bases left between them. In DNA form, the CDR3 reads TGCAGCGTTTTGGAGGGTTTCGGGCAGCCCCAGCATTTT. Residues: CSVLEGFGQPQHF. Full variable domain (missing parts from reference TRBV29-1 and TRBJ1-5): SAVISQKPSRDICQRGTSLTIQCQVDSQVTMMFWYRQQPGQSLTLIATANQGSEATYESGFVIDKFPISRPNLTFSTLTVSNMSPEDSSIYLCSVLEGFGQPQHFGDGTRLSIL.

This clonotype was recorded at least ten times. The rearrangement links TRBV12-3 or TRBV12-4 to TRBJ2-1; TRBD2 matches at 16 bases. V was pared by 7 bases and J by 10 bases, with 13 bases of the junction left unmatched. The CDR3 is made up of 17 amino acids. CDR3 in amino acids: CASTPGLAGGQGNEQFF. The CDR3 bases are TGTGCCAGCACCCCGGGACTAGCGGGGGGGCAAGGGAACGAGCAGTTCTTC.

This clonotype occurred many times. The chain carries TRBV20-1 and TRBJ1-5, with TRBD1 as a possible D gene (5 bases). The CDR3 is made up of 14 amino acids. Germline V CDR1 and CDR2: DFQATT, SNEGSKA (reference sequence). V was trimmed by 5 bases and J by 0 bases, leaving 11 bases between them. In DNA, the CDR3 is TGCAGTGCTGCCCGGGACGCTAGCAATCAGCCCCAGCATTTT. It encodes CSAARDASNQPQHF.